This paragraph covers one T cell receptor (beta chain) sequence. Its antigen is not identified. This specimen belongs to a study of vaccination and CD4 T cells after COVID-19. Germline CDR1 is SNHLY and CDR2 is FYNNEI. The V gene lost 6 bases and the J gene lost 9 bases, with 18 bases spanning the gap. The CDR3 is made up of 14 amino acids. As for treatment: approximately nine-day PBMC culture with coronavirus spike peptide pools or control peptides (ViraFEST assay). CD4+ T cells that had been cultured provided DNA sequenced with the Oncomine TCR Beta short-read assay. The template was genomic DNA from cultured CD4+ T cells. Using its own MiXCR run on the PCR reads, TCRdb lists one record per CDR3 protein. The sample carries under 25,000 distinct CDR3 sequences, 44% recorded once.

This receptor was obtained from a human donor who had recovered from COVID-19. This chain links TRBV2 with TRBJ1-5; no definite D call. The specimen was CD4+ T cells from blood, cultured in vitro, collected before SARS-CoV-2 vaccination. In DNA form, the CDR3 reads TGTGCCAGCAGGAATGTGGCAGCCGCCGGGCCCCAGCATTTT. Amino acids: CASRNVAAAGPQHF.